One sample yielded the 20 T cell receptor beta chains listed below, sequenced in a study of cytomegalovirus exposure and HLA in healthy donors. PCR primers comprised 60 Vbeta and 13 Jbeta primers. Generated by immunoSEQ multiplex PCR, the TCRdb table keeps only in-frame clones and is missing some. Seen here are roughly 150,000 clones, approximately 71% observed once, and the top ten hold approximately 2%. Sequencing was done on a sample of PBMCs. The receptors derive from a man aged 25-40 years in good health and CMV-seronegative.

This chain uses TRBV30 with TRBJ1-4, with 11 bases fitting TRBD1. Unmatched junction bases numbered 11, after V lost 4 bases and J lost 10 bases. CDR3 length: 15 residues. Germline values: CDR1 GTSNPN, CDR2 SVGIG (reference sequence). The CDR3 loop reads CAWTLSGQGEGKLFF. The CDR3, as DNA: TGTGCCTGGACCCTTTCGGGACAGGGGGAGGGAAAACTGTTTTTT.

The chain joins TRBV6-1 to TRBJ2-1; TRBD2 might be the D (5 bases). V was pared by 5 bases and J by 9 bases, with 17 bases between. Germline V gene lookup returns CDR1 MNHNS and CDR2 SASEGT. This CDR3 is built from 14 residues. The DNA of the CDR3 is TGTGCCAGCAGTCAGGTACTAGTAGGGATTGAGCAGTTCTTC. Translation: CASSQVLVGIEQFF.

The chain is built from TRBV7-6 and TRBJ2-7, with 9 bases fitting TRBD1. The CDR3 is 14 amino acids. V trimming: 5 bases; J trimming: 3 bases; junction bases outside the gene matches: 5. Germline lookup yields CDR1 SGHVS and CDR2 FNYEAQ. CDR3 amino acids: CASSARQGDYEQYF. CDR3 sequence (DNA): TGTGCCAGCAGCGCTAGACAGGGGGACTACGAGCAGTACTTC.

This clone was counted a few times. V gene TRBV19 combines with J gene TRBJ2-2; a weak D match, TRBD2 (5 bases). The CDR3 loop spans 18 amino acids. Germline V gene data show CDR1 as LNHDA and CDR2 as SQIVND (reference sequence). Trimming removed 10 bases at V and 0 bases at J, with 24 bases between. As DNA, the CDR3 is TGTGCCACCTCCCCGGCCCCCGGGGTTGGGGCGAACACCGGGGAGCTGTTTTTT. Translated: CATSPAPGVGANTGELFF.

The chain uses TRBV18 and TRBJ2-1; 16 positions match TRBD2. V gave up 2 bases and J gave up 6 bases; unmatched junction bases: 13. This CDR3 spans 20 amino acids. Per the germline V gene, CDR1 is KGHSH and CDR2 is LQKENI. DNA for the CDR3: TGTGCCAGCTCACCAGTCCCGGGACTAGCGGGAGGGCCGGGAATCAATGAGCAGTTCTTC. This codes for CASSPVPGLAGGPGINEQFF.

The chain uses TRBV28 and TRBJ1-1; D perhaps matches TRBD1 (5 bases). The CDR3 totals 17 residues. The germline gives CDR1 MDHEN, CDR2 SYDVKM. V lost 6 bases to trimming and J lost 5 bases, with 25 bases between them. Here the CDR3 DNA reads TGTGCCAGCAGGGGGGAGAGGGGAGGGGTTGAATGGACTGAAGCTTTCTTT. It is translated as CASRGERGGVEWTEAFF.

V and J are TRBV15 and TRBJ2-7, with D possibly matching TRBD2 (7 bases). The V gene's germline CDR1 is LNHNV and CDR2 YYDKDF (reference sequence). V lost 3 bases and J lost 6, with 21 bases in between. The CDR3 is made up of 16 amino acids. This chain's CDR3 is CATSSGAGAGVSEQYF. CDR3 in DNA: TGTGCCACCAGCAGTGGGGCAGGGGCGGGAGTTAGCGAGCAGTACTTC.

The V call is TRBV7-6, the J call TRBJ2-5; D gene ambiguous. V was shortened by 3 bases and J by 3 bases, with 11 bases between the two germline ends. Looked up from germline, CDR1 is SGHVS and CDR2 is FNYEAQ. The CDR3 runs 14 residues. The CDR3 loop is CASSFSRGEETQYF. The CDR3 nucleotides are TGTGCCAGCAGCTTCAGCAGAGGAGAAGAGACCCAGTACTTC. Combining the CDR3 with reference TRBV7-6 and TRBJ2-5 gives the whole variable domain GAGVSQSPRYKVTKRGQDVALRCDPISGHVSLYWYRQALGQGPEFLTYFNYEAQQDKSGLPNDRFSAERPEGSISTLTIQRTEQRDSAMYRCASSFSRGEETQYFGPGTRLLVL.

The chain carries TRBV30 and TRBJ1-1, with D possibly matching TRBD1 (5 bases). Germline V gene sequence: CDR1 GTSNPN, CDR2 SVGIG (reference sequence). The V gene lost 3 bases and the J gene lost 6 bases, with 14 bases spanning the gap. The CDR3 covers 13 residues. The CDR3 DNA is TGTGCCTGGAGCCTCATTCGGGGGGCTGAAGCTTTCTTT. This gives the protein CAWSLIRGAEAFF.

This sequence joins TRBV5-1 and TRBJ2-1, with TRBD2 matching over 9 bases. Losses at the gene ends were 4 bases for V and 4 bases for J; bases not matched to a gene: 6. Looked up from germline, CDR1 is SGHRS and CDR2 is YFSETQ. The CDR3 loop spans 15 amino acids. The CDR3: CASSPGLAKYNEQFF. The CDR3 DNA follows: TGCGCCAGCAGCCCAGGACTAGCGAAGTACAATGAGCAGTTCTTC.

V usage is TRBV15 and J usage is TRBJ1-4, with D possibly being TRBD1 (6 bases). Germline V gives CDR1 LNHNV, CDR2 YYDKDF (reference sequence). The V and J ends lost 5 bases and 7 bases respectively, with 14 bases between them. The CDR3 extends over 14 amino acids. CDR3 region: CATSSRTGSEKLFF. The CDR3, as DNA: TGTGCCACCAGCTCCCGAACAGGGAGTGAAAAACTGTTTTTT.

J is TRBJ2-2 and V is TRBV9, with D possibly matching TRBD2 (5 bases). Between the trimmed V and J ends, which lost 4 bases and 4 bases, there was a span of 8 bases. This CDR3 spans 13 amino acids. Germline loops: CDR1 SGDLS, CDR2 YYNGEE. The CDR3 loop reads CASSPRGTGELFF. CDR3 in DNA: TGTGCCAGCAGCCCCCGGGGCACCGGGGAGCTGTTTTTT.

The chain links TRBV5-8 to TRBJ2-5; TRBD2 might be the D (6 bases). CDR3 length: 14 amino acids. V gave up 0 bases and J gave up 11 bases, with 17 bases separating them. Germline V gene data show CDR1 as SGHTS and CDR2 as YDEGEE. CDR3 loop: CASSLGTGTGEQYF. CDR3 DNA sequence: TGTGCCAGCAGCTTGGGGACGGGGACGGGAGAGCAGTACTTC.

The CDR3 DNA reads TGTGCCAGCAGTTTCCAGGGGCCGGCCGTAGGCGAGCAGTACTTC. This encodes CASSFQGPAVGEQYF. This chain uses TRBV2 with TRBJ2-7; maybe TRBD1 (6 bases). The CDR3 is 15 amino acids. Germline CDR1 is SNHLY and CDR2 is FYNNEI. The V gene lost 5 bases and the J gene lost 6 bases, with 20 bases spanning the gap.

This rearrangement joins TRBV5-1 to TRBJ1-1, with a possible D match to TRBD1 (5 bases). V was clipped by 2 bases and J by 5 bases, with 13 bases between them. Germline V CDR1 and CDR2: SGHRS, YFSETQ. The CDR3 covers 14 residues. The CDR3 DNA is TGCGCCAGCAGCTTTGGTCCAGGGATAACTGAAGCTTTCTTT. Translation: CASSFGPGITEAFF.

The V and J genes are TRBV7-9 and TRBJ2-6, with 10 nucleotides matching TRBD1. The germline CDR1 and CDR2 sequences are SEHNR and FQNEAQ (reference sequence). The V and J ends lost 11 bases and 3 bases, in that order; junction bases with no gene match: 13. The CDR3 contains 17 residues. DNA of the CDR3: TGTGCCGGCGAGGGGAGACAGGGGGCGTTTGGGGCCAACGTCCTGACTTTC. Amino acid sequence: CAGEGRQGAFGANVLTF.

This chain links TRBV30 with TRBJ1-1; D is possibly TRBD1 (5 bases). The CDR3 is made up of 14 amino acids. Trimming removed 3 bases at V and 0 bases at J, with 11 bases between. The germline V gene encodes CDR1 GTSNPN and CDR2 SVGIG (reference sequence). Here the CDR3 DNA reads TGTGCCTGGAGCCCAGGGCCCTTGAACACTGAAGCTTTCTTT. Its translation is CAWSPGPLNTEAFF.

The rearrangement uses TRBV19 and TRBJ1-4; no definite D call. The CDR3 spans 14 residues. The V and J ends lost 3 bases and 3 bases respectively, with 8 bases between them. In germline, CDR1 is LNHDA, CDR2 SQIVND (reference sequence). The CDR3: CASSMGRSNEKLFF. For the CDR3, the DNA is TGTGCCAGTAGTATGGGCAGATCTAATGAAAAACTGTTTTTT.

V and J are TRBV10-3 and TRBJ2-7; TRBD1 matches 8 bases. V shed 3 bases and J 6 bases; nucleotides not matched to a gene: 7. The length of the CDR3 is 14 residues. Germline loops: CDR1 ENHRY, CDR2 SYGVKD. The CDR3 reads CAISEPDRAGEQYF. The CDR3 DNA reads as TGTGCCATCAGTGAACCGGACAGGGCCGGCGAGCAGTACTTC.

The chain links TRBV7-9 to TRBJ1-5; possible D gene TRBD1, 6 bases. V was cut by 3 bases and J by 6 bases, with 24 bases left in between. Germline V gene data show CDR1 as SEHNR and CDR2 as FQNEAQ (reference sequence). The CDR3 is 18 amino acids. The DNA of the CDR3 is TGTGCCAGCAGCTTCGTCGTTACCGGCAGGGGTGCGGGTCAGCCCCAGCATTTT. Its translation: CASSFVVTGRGAGQPQHF.